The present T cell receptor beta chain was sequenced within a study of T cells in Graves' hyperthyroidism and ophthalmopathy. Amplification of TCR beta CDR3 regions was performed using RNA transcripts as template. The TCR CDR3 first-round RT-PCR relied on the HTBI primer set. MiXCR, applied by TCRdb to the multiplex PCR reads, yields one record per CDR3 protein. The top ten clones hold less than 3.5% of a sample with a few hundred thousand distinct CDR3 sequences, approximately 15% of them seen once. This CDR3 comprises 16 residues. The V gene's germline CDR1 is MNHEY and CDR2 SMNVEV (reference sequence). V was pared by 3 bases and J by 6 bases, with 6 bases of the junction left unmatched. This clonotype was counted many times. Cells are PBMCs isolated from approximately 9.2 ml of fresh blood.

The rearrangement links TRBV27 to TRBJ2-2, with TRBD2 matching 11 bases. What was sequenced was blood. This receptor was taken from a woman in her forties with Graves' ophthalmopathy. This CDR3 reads CASSLITSGSSGELFF. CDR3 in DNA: TGTGCCAGCAGTTTGATTACTAGCGGGAGTTCCGGGGAGCTGTTTTTT.